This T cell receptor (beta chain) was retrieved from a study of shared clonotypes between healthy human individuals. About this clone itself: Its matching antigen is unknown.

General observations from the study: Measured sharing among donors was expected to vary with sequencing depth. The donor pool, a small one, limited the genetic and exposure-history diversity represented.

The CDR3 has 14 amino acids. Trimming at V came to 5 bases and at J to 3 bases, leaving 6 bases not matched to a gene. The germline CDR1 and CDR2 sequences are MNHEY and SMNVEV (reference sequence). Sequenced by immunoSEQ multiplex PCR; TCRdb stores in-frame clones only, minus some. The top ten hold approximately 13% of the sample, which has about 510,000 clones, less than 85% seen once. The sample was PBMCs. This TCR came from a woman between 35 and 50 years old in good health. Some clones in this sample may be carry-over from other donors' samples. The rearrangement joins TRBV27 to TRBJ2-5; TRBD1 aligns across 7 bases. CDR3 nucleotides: TGTGCCAGCAGTACCTCGACAGGGAAAGAGACCCAGTACTTC. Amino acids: CASSTSTGKETQYF.